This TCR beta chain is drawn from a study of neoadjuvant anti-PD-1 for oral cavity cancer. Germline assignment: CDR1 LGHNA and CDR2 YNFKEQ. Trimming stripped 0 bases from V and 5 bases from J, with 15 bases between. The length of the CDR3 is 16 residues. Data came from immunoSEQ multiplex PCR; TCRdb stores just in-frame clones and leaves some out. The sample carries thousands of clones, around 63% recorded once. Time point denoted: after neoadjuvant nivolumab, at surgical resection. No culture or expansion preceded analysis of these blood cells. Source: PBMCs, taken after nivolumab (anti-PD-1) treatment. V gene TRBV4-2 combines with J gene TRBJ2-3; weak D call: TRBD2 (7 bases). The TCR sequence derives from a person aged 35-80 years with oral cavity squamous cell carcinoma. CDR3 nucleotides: TGTGCCAGCAGCCAAGAAGGCGGGGGCGGTGGAGATACGCAGTATTTT. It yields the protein CASSQEGGGGGDTQYF.